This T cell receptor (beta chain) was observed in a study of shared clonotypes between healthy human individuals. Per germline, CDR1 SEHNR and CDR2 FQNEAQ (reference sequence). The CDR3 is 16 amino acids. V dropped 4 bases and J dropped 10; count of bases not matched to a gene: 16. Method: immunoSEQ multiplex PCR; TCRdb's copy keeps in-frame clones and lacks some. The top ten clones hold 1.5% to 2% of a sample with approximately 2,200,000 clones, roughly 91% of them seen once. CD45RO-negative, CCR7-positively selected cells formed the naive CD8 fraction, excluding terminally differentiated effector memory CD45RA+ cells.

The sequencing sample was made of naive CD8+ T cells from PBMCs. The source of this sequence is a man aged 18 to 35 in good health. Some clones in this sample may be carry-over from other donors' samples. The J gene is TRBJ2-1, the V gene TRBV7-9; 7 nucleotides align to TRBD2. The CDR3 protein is CASSSTGSGVPKEQFF. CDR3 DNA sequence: TGTGCCAGCAGCTCAACTGGAAGCGGGGTCCCTAAGGAGCAGTTCTTC.